The clone carrying this T cell receptor (beta chain) was counted a few times. Antigen specificity is unknown. This record comes from a study of beta chain features in type 1 diabetes. The study's findings and limits: Moderately but significantly shorter TCRB CDR3s were found in Type 1 diabetes patients in all four CD4+ subsets.

Investigators reverse transcribed all isolated RNA, so they sequenced expressed TCRB transcripts. Using immunoSEQ multiplex PCR, the repertoire was profiled, and TCRdb retains in-frame clones only, with some absent. The sample contains hundreds of thousands of clones, approximately 10% of which appear only once. V dropped 6 bases and J dropped 4 bases, with 8 bases sitting between them. This CDR3 region has 11 residues. Looked up from germline, CDR1 is DFQATT and CDR2 is SNEGSKA (reference sequence). The sample consisted of central memory CD4+ T cells from blood. The chain has TRBV20-1 and TRBJ2-3; the D gene is possibly TRBD2 (6 bases). The sequence was obtained from a man between 25 and 39 years old with type 1 diabetes. This chain's CDR3 is CSAGEADTQYF. Here the CDR3 DNA reads TGCAGTGCGGGGGAGGCAGATACGCAGTATTTT.